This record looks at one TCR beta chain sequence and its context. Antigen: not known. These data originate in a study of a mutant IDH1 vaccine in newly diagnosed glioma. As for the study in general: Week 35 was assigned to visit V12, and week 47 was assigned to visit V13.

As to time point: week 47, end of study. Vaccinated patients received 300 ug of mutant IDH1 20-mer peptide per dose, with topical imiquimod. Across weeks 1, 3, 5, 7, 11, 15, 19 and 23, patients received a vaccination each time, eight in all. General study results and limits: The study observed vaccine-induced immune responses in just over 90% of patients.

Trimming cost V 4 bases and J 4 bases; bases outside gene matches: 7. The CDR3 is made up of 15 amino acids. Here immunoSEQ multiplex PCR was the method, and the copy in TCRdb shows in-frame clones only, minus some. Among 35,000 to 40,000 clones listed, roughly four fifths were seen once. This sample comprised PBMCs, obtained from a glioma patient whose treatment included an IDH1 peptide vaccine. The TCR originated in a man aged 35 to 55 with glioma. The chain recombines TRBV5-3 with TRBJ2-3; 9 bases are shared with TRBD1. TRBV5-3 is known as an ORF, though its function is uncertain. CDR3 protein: CARSLGQGQSDTQYF. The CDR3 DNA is TGTGCCAGAAGCCTGGGACAGGGTCAGTCAGATACGCAGTATTTT.